The next 29 T cell receptor beta chains were all read from a single sample in a study of CD8 T cells in ankylosing spondylitis. TCRdb reanalysed the 5' RACE reads using MiXCR and keeps one entry per CDR3 protein. The sample records about 200,000 distinct CDR3 sequences, more than 10% being singletons. The sample was blood, either unsorted or a sorted T cell fraction (not recorded which). These receptors originate from a male donor with ankylosing spondylitis or in good health (not recorded which).

This clonotype was seen many times. The CDR3 DNA is TGTGCCAGCAGTTTAGGGCAGGGGGCGAATGGCTACACCTTC. Encoded protein: CASSLGQGANGYTF. The rearrangement links TRBV12-3 or TRBV12-4 to TRBJ1-2; TRBD1 matches at 8 bases. The CDR3 length is 14 residues. Germline trimming cut 1 base from V and 6 bases from J; bases unmatched to any gene: 4.

The CDR3 DNA is TGTGCCAGCATCAAGGGGGACCCCGGGGGCTACACCTTC. Translation: CASIKGDPGGYTF. V and J are TRBV2 and TRBJ1-2; a weak D match, TRBD1 (6 bases). The CDR3 is 13 residues long. V dropped 7 bases and J dropped 8 bases, with 17 bases sitting between them. Germline-derived CDR1 and CDR2 are SNHLY and FYNNEI.

V is TRBV5-1 and J is TRBJ2-7, with D hard to call. This CDR3 has 14 residues. Trimming removed 0 bases from V and 2 bases from J, with 9 bases in between. Per germline, CDR1 SGHRS and CDR2 YFSETQ. For the CDR3, the DNA is TGCGCCAGCAGCTTGGAACTCCCCCCCTACGAGCAGTACTTC. Residues: CASSLELPPYEQYF.

This clonotype occurred a few times. The chain employs TRBV27 and TRBJ2-7; 14 bases are shared with TRBD2. Trimming at V came to 5 bases and at J to 8 bases, leaving 8 bases not matched to a gene. Germline V CDR1 and CDR2: MNHEY, SMNVEV (reference sequence). The CDR3 runs to 15 residues. CDR3 residues: CASSAGTSGSAQQYF. The CDR3 DNA follows: TGTGCCAGCAGTGCAGGGACTAGCGGGAGTGCGCAGCAGTACTTC.

This clonotype was detected only a few times. V gene TRBV7-9 combines with J gene TRBJ2-1; D is ambiguous. In germline, CDR1 is SEHNR, CDR2 FQNEAQ (reference sequence). Trimming left V 2 bases short and J 0 bases short, with 8 bases between. This CDR3 comprises 15 residues. The CDR3 sequence: CASSLSPGSYNEQFF. The CDR3 DNA sequence: TGTGCCAGCAGCTTAAGTCCGGGCTCCTACAATGAGCAGTTCTTC.

The chain is built from TRBV2 and TRBJ2-2; no clear D gene. V dropped 7 bases and J dropped 6 bases, with 6 bases sitting between them. Germline V gene sequence: CDR1 SNHLY, CDR2 FYNNEI. The CDR3 runs 11 residues. Here the CDR3 DNA reads TGTGCCAGCACCTCCGCCGGGGAGCTGTTTTTT. This translates into CASTSAGELFF.

The rearrangement uses TRBV12-3 or TRBV12-4 and TRBJ2-5, with 8 nucleotides matching TRBD1. V lost 5 bases, J lost 2 bases, and 4 bases stayed unmatched. This CDR3 contains 14 residues. CDR3 sequence: CASSTGTGQETQYF. The DNA for the CDR3 is TGTGCCAGCAGTACCGGGACAGGACAAGAGACCCAGTACTTC.

The sample holds a few counts of this clonotype. The rearrangement joins TRBV9 to TRBJ2-3, with D perhaps TRBD2 (6 bases). Deletions cut 1 base from V and 2 bases from J, with 11 bases between. Germline lookup yields CDR1 SGDLS and CDR2 YYNGEE. The CDR3 covers 15 residues. In DNA form, the CDR3 reads TGTGCCAGCAGCGTACCGCGGGACCTCACAGATACGCAGTATTTT. The encoded protein is CASSVPRDLTDTQYF.

The chain uses TRBV11-2 and TRBJ2-7, with 12 nucleotides matching TRBD2. The V gene end was trimmed by 5 bases and the J gene end by 1 base; junction bases not matched to a gene: 9. CDR3 size: 17 residues. Germline loops: CDR1 SGHAT, CDR2 FQNNGV. CDR3 region: CASSPRGLAGGSYEQYF. The CDR3 coding sequence is TGTGCCAGCAGCCCCCGCGGGCTAGCGGGAGGGTCCTACGAGCAGTACTTC.

This clonotype was picked up many times. The chain combines TRBV6-1 with TRBJ2-2, with TRBD2 identical over 10 bases. The CDR3 extends over 15 amino acids. J lost 1 base, V lost 4 bases, and 0 bases had no gene match. CDR1 MNHNS and CDR2 SASEGT come from the germline V gene. The CDR3 here is CASSGLAGNTGELFF. In DNA form, the CDR3 reads TGTGCCAGCAGTGGACTAGCGGGGAACACCGGGGAGCTGTTTTTT.

This clonotype came up many times. This chain connects TRBV29-1 to TRBJ1-1, with TRBD1 matching 8 bases. Germline V lookup: CDR1 SQVTM, CDR2 ANQGSEA. CDR3 size: 12 residues. V shed 6 bases, J shed 0 bases, and the junction held 0 bases outside the gene matches. The CDR3 sequence is CSVDRVNTEAFF. CDR3 nucleotides: TGCAGCGTGGACAGGGTGAACACTGAAGCTTTCTTT.

The CDR3 spells CASGSLNQPQHF. The CDR3 region has the DNA TGTGCCAGCGGAAGCCTCAATCAGCCCCAGCATTTT. The chain couples TRBV6-5 to TRBJ1-5; D not resolved. This CDR3 comprises 12 residues. From germline, CDR1 is MNHEY and CDR2 SVGAGI. The V end was cut by 8 bases, the J end by 3 bases, with 8 bases between.

This clonotype was recorded a few times. The V call is TRBV19, the J call TRBJ1-1, with 8 bases aligning to TRBD1. J gave up 0 bases and V 3 bases, and 6 bases lay outside the gene matches. The germline V gene encodes CDR1 LNHDA and CDR2 SQIVND (reference sequence). The CDR3 consists of 16 residues. The CDR3 nucleotides are TGTGCCAGTAGTATTCTCTGGGACAGGTTGAACACTGAAGCTTTCTTT. This translates into CASSILWDRLNTEAFF.

In this sample, this clonotype turned up a few times. This chain joins TRBV4-1 and TRBJ2-2, with 7 bases that match TRBD2. This CDR3 is 14 amino acids long. The germline gives CDR1 MGHRA, CDR2 YSYEKL. The ends lost 3 bases at V and 4 bases at J; junction bases unmatched: 2. The CDR3 loop reads CASSQGLITGELFF. The CDR3 DNA reads as TGCGCCAGCAGCCAGGGACTAATCACCGGGGAGCTGTTTTTT.

This clonotype was seen ten or more times. The gene calls are TRBV27 and TRBJ2-1; 9 nucleotides line up with TRBD2. This CDR3 spans 16 amino acids. Per germline, CDR1 MNHEY and CDR2 SMNVEV (reference sequence). The junction had 8 bases not matched to a gene; V was cut back by 6 bases and J by 2 bases. The CDR3 is CASSTHSGRTYNEQFF. CDR3 nucleotide sequence: TGTGCCAGCAGCACCCACAGCGGGAGGACCTACAATGAGCAGTTCTTC.

This clonotype came up a few times. This rearrangement joins TRBV13 to TRBJ2-3; 13 bases map to TRBD2. The CDR3 is made up of 17 amino acids. Germline V CDR1 and CDR2: PRHDT, FYEKMQ (reference sequence). Trimming took 5 bases from V and 3 from J; bases not matched to a gene: 8. The CDR3 DNA is TGTGCCAGCAGCCAACGACCGGGACTAGCGGGAACAGATACGCAGTATTTT. This sequence encodes CASSQRPGLAGTDTQYF.

This clonotype was seen many times. CDR3 DNA sequence: TGTGCCAGCAGTTTGGGGGAGGGGACTGAAGCTTTCTTT. This sequence encodes CASSLGEGTEAFF. The chain combines TRBV12-3 or TRBV12-4 with TRBJ1-1; the D gene is possibly TRBD1 (5 bases). Trimming shortened V by 3 bases and J by 5 bases, and 10 bases separated the two germline ends. The CDR3 contains 13 residues.

The rearrangement links TRBV4-2 to TRBJ2-7, with D possibly matching TRBD2 (6 bases). CDR1 is LGHNA and CDR2 is YNFKEQ in the germline V gene. V was trimmed by 0 bases and J by 3 bases, leaving 15 bases between them. The CDR3 spans 16 residues. CDR3 DNA: TGTGCCAGCAGCCAAGAGCGCGGGGAAGGCTACTACGAGCAGTACTTC. Residues: CASSQERGEGYYEQYF.

There are many counts of this clonotype. This chain connects TRBV5-1 to TRBJ2-1; 12 nucleotides align to TRBD2. Per the germline V gene, CDR1 is SGHRS and CDR2 is YFSETQ. The V and J ends lost 4 bases and 3 bases, in that order; junction bases with no gene match: 5. CDR3 length: 16 amino acids. The CDR3 DNA reads TGCGCCAGCAGCCTGGGACTAGCGGGTTACTACAATGAGCAGTTCTTC. As protein: CASSLGLAGYYNEQFF.

V gene TRBV7-9 combines with J gene TRBJ2-3; TRBD1 matches at 9 bases. The CDR3 extends over 14 amino acids. After removal of 1 base from V and 6 bases from J, the junction contained 2 bases not matched to a gene. The germline V gene encodes CDR1 SEHNR and CDR2 FQNEAQ (reference sequence). The CDR3 region has the DNA TGTGCCAGCAGCTTAGGGACAGGGGTGGATACGCAGTATTTT. Translating it yields CASSLGTGVDTQYF.

This clonotype was observed a few times. The rearrangement uses TRBV6-2 or TRBV6-3 and TRBJ2-1; no reliable D call. This CDR3 is 16 amino acids long. Germline values: CDR1 MNHEY, CDR2 SVGEGT. The ends were cut back, 7 bases at V and 6 bases at J, with 22 bases in the middle. CDR3 nucleotide sequence: TGTGCCAGCATACTCTTCGATAGGCGCGCCTTCAATGAGCAGTTCTTC. The encoded protein is CASILFDRRAFNEQFF.

V usage is TRBV12-3 or TRBV12-4 and J usage is TRBJ2-7, with 7 nucleotides matching TRBD1. V was clipped by 5 bases and J by 6 bases; unmatched bases: 7. The CDR3 spans 13 residues. CDR3 sequence (DNA): TGTGCCAGCAGTACCGGGACAGAACGCGAGCAGTACTTC. It yields the protein CASSTGTEREQYF.

This clonotype turned up a few times. The chain carries TRBV6-2 or TRBV6-3 and TRBJ1-1; D may be TRBD1 (5 bases). V was pared by 4 bases and J by 9 bases, with 15 bases between. CDR1 is MNHEY, CDR2 SVGEGT, per germline. This CDR3 has 13 residues. The CDR3 protein is CASSFGDVGQAFF. Here the CDR3 DNA reads TGTGCCAGCAGTTTCGGGGACGTAGGCCAAGCTTTCTTT.

The V and J genes are TRBV7-9 and TRBJ2-5; D is perhaps TRBD1 (6 bases). Trimming shortened V by 2 bases and J by 5 bases, and 12 bases separated the two germline ends. The CDR3 sequence is 14 residues long. Germline assignment: CDR1 SEHNR and CDR2 FQNEAQ (reference sequence). The CDR3 sequence: CASSLFQGWETQYF. The CDR3 DNA is TGTGCCAGCAGCTTATTTCAGGGGTGGGAGACCCAGTACTTC.

V gene TRBV6-5 combines with J gene TRBJ2-2; D unresolved. V was cut by 3 bases and J by 1 base, with 6 bases left in between. Germline V gene lookup returns CDR1 MNHEY and CDR2 SVGAGI. This CDR3 contains 14 residues. The CDR3 DNA sequence: TGTGCCAGCAGTTATAGACGGAACACCGGGGAGCTGTTTTTT. Translated, it gives CASSYRRNTGELFF.

This clonotype was seen a few times. This chain uses TRBV3-1 with TRBJ2-5; 11 positions match TRBD2. From germline, CDR1 is LGHDT and CDR2 YNNKEL (reference sequence). This CDR3 has 15 amino acids. Unmatched junction bases numbered 6, after V lost 5 bases and J lost 4 bases. Here the CDR3 DNA reads TGTGCCAGCAGCTCCGCTAGCGGGGGGCGAGAGACCCAGTACTTC. Residues: CASSSASGGRETQYF.

This clonotype has only a few counts. The rearrangement links TRBV7-8 to TRBJ2-7, with 13 bases identical to TRBD2. The CDR3 is made up of 15 amino acids. Germline CDR1 reads SGHVS; CDR2 reads FQNEAQ. Losses at the gene ends were 3 bases for V and 4 bases for J; bases not matched to a gene: 3. The CDR3 spells CASSLWTSGSYEQYF. Written as DNA, the CDR3 is TGTGCCAGCAGCTTGTGGACTAGCGGGAGTTACGAGCAGTACTTC.

The chain couples TRBV27 to TRBJ2-1; D might be TRBD2 (6 bases). Germline V gene data show CDR1 as MNHEY and CDR2 as SMNVEV (reference sequence). Trimming shortened V by 2 bases and J by 5 bases, and 19 bases separated the two germline ends. The CDR3 sequence is 17 residues long. CDR3 protein: CASSLLLRDSSNNEQFF. The CDR3 DNA reads as TGTGCCAGCAGTTTACTGCTCCGGGACTCGTCAAACAATGAGCAGTTCTTC.

The chain combines TRBV7-9 with TRBJ2-5; no reliable D call. Looked up from germline, CDR1 is SEHNR and CDR2 is FQNEAQ (reference sequence). This CDR3 has 14 amino acids. Deletions cut 3 bases from V and 3 bases from J, with 11 bases between. The CDR3 DNA reads as TGTGCCAGCAGCTTCGGGCAGCTGGAAGAGACCCAGTACTTC. Translated, it gives CASSFGQLEETQYF. Together with reference TRBV7-9 and TRBJ2-5, the CDR3 gives the full variable domain: DTGVSQNPRHKITKRGQNVTFRCDPISEHNRLYWYRQTLGQGPEFLTYFQNEAQLEKSRLLSDRFSAERPKGSFSTLEIQRTEQGDSAMYLCASSFGQLEETQYFGPGTRLLVL.